Below are 15 T cell receptor beta chains sequenced from a single sample in a study of blood T cells in healthy people across ages. For the second PCR, which ran for 7 to 11 cycles, a sample-barcoded 5' primer and a J-beta primer mix were used. One entry per CDR3 protein results from TCRdb running MiXCR on the 5' RACE reads. The repertoire holds about a million distinct CDR3 sequences, 30% to 40% seen once, with roughly 13% in the top ten. The sequencing sample was made of blood. The receptor set was obtained from a man aged 18 to 29 in good health.

This clonotype was seen a few times. The genes are TRBV20-1 and TRBJ2-7, with 8 bases fitting TRBD1. The CDR3 covers 12 residues. CDR1 DFQATT and CDR2 SNEGSKA come from the germline V gene (reference sequence). V trimming: 3 bases; J trimming: 3 bases; junction bases outside the gene matches: 1. The CDR3, as DNA: TGCAGTGCTAGCGACAGGGGCTACGAGCAGTACTTC. This encodes CSASDRGYEQYF.

This clonotype came up once. This chain uses TRBV29-1 with TRBJ1-4; TRBD1 matches 9 bases. The ends lost 2 bases at V and 8 bases at J; junction bases unmatched: 6. The CDR3 sequence is 14 residues long. CDR1 SQVTM and CDR2 ANQGSEA come from the germline V gene. The CDR3 is CSVESGQGREKLFF. The CDR3 DNA is TGCAGCGTTGAATCCGGACAGGGGCGGGAAAAACTGTTTTTT.

The chain carries TRBV12-3 or TRBV12-4 and TRBJ1-5, with 7 bases aligning to TRBD1. V gave up 3 bases and J gave up 7 bases; unmatched junction bases: 3. The CDR3 is 13 residues long. The CDR3 sequence is CASSFDRAQPQHF. The CDR3 DNA reads as TGTGCCAGCAGTTTTGACAGGGCCCAGCCCCAGCATTTT.

This clonotype was seen many times. The chain employs TRBV9 and TRBJ2-1, with 10 positions matching TRBD1. The CDR3 is made up of 18 amino acids. The V and J ends lost 4 bases and 7 bases, in that order; junction bases with no gene match: 17. Germline CDR1 SGDLS, CDR2 YYNGEE. The CDR3 nucleotides are TGTGCCAGCAGCAAACCCAGACCGGGACAGGGGCGCGGGAATGAGCAGTTCTTC. Translation: CASSKPRPGQGRGNEQFF.

The chain carries TRBV27 and TRBJ2-2, with TRBD2 matching over 8 bases. The germline gives CDR1 MNHEY, CDR2 SMNVEV (reference sequence). The CDR3 is made up of 17 amino acids. V shed 0 bases, J shed 3 bases, and the junction held 6 bases outside the gene matches. The CDR3 is CASSLSPGGGYTGELFF. CDR3 nucleotide sequence: TGTGCCAGCAGTTTATCCCCTGGCGGGGGGTACACCGGGGAGCTGTTTTTT.

This clonotype turned up a few times. The gene calls are TRBV12-3 or TRBV12-4 and TRBJ2-7; 10 bases align to TRBD1. Trimming removed 6 bases from V and 3 bases from J; junction bases left unmatched: 11. There are 16 residues in the CDR3. CDR3 nucleotides: TGTGCCAGCAGCCGAAAAGACAGGGGGCAAGACTACGAGCAGTACTTC. Translated: CASSRKDRGQDYEQYF.

The chain has TRBV6-6 and TRBJ1-2; TRBD1 might be the D (6 bases). Germline CDR1 reads MNHNY; CDR2 reads SVGAGI (reference sequence). The CDR3 extends over 15 amino acids. Trimming took 6 bases from V and 0 from J, leaving 14 bases between them. The chain's CDR3 is CASSPIRGPNYGYTF. In nucleotides, the CDR3 is TGTGCCAGCAGCCCGATCAGGGGACCTAACTATGGCTACACCTTC.

The gene calls are TRBV14 and TRBJ2-7, with D unresolved. This CDR3 has 13 amino acids. The germline gives CDR1 SGHDN, CDR2 FVKESK. The V gene lost 2 bases and the J gene lost 7 bases, with 12 bases spanning the gap. CDR3: CASSQLGKNEQYF. The CDR3 nucleotides are TGTGCCAGCAGCCAACTTGGGAAGAATGAGCAGTACTTC.

In the case of this clonotype: At one end the junction does not follow the germline gene, possibly because of a read error. This chain uses TRBV9 with TRBJ1-1; D might be TRBD1 (5 bases). The CDR3 covers 15 residues. Per germline, CDR1 SGDLS and CDR2 YYNGEE. Here the CDR3 reads CVSSVGTGANTEAFF. CDR3 nucleotides: TGTGTCAGCAGCGTAGGTACAGGAGCGAACACTGAAGCTTTCTTT.

This clonotype was seen repeatedly, ten times or more. This chain links TRBV7-9 with TRBJ1-1, with TRBD1 matching 8 bases. Germline assignment: CDR1 SEHNR and CDR2 FQNEAQ (reference sequence). There are 14 residues in the CDR3. V dropped 4 bases and J dropped 5; count of bases not matched to a gene: 6. The CDR3 sequence: CASSSDRVRTEAFF. The CDR3 DNA sequence: TGTGCCAGCAGCTCGGACAGGGTGAGGACTGAAGCTTTCTTT.

Regarding this clonotype: A single base separates this from a much larger clone, so it may be a read error. CDR3 DNA sequence: TGTGCCAGCAGCTTAAGGGCGGCAGTAAATTACAATGAGCAGTTCTTC. Translated, it gives CASSLRAAVNYNEQFF. The J gene is TRBJ2-1, the V gene TRBV5-5; the D is unclear. CDR3 size: 16 residues. Looked up from germline, CDR1 is SGHKS and CDR2 is YYEKEE (reference sequence). The ends were cut back, 2 bases at V and 4 bases at J, with 16 bases in the middle.

As regards this clonotype: An end of the junction does not agree with germline; a read error may underlie this. The chain links TRBV12-3 or TRBV12-4 to TRBJ1-2, with D unresolved. This CDR3 region has 11 residues. The CDR3 DNA sequence: TGTGCCAGCAGCCACCTAAATGGCCACACCTTC. Its protein is CASSHLNGHTF.

This clonotype turned up a few times. The V call is TRBV29-1, the J call TRBJ1-2; TRBD1 agrees at 8 bases. Trimming removed 4 bases from V and 4 bases from J; junction bases left unmatched: 11. CDR3 length equals 15 residues. Germline-derived CDR1 and CDR2 are SQVTM and ANQGSEA. The CDR3 sequence is CSVVAGTGPIYGYTF. CDR3 nucleotides: TGCAGCGTTGTGGCAGGGACAGGCCCCATCTATGGCTACACCTTC.

Points on this clonotype: A much larger clone lies one base from this, so it may be a read error. This chain links TRBV6-2 or TRBV6-3 with TRBJ2-3; no definite D call. CDR1 MNHEY and CDR2 SVGEGT come from the germline V gene. CDR3 length: 15 amino acids. V was cut by 4 bases and J by 6 bases, with 17 bases left in between. The CDR3 nucleotides read TGTGCCAGCAGTTCCCGGGCCCTCCGATGGGATACGCAGTATTTT. It yields the protein CASSSRALRWDTQYF.

The chain recombines TRBV5-5 with TRBJ1-6; no reliable D call. Trimming left V 4 bases short and J 7 bases short, with 18 bases between. The germline V gene encodes CDR1 SGHKS and CDR2 YYEKEE (reference sequence). The CDR3 length is 16 residues. Here the CDR3 reads CASSPLPGVWNSPLHF. The CDR3 nucleotides are TGTGCCAGCAGCCCGCTCCCCGGGGTTTGGAATTCACCCCTCCACTTT.